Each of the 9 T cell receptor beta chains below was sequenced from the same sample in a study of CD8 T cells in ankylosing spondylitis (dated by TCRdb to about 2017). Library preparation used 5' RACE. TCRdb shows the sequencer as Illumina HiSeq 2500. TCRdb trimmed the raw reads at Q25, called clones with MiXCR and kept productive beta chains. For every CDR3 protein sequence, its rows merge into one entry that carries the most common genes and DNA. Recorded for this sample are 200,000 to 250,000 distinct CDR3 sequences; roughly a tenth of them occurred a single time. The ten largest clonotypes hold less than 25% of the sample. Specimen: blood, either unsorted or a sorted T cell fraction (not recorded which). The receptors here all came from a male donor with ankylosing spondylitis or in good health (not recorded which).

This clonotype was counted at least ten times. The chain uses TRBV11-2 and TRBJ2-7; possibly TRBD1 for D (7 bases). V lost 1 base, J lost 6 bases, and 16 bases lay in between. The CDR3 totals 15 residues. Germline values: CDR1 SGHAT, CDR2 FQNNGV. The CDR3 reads CASSLAGRGVSEQYF. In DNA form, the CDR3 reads TGTGCCAGCAGCTTAGCCGGCAGGGGGGTAAGCGAGCAGTACTTC. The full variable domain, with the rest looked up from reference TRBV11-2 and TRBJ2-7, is EAGVAQSPRYKIIEKRQSVAFWCNPISGHATLYWYQQILGQGPKLLIQFQNNGVVDDSQLPKDRFSAERLKGVDSTLKIQPAKLEDSAVYLCASSLAGRGVSEQYFGPGTRLTVT.

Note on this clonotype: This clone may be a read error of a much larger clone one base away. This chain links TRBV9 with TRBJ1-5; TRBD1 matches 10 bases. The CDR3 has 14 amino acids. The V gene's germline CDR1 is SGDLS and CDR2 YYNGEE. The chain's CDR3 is CASRETGGHHPQHF. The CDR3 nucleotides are TGTGCCAGCAGGGAGACAGGGGGCCATCACCCCCAGCATTTT.

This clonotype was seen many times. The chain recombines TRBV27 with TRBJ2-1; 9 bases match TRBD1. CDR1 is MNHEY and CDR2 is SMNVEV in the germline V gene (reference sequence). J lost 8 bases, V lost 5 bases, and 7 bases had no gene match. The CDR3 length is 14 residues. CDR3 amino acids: CASSQGQGRHEQFF. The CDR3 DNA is TGTGCCAGCAGTCAGGGACAGGGTCGGCATGAGCAGTTCTTC.

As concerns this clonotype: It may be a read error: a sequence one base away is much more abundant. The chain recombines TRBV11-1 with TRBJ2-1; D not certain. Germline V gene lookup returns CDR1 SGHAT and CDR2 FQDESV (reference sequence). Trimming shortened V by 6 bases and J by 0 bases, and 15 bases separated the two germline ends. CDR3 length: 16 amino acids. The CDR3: CASRPDGPSSYNEQFF. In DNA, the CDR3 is TGTGCCAGCAGGCCGGACGGACCGAGCTCCTACAATGAGCAGTTCTTC.

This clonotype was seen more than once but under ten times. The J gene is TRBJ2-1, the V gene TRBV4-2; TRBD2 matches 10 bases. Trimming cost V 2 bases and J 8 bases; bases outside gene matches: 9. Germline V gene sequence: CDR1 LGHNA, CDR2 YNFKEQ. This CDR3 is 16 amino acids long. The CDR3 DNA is TGTGCCAGCAGCCAAACTAGCGGGGCCGGTTTAGATGAGCAGTTCTTC. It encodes CASSQTSGAGLDEQFF.

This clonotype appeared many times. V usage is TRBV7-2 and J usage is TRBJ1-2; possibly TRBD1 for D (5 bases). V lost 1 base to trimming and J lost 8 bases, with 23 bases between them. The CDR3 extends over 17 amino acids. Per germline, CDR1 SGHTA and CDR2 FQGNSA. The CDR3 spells CASSLGGGGARLSGYTF. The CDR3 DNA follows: TGTGCCAGCAGCTTAGGGGGAGGTGGGGCGCGACTAAGCGGCTACACCTTC.

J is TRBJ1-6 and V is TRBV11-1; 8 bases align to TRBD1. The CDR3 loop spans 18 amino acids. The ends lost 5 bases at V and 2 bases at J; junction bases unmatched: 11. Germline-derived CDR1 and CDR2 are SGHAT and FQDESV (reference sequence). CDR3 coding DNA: TGTGCCAGCAGCACGCCAAGGACAGGGAAGACCTATAATTCACCCCTCCACTTT. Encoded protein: CASSTPRTGKTYNSPLHF.

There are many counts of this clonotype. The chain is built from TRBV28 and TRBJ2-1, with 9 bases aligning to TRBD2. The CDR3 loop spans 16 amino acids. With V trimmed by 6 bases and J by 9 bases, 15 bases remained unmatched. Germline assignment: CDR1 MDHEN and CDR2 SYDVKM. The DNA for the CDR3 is TGTGCCAGCAGCCATGGGGGGCGGGGGGGCAGTGGTGAGCAGTTCTTC. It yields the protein CASSHGGRGGSGEQFF.

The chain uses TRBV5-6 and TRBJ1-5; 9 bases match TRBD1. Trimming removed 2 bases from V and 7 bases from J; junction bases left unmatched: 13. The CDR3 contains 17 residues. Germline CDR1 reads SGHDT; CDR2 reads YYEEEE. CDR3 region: CASSFFLQGAWGQPQHF. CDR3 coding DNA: TGTGCCAGCAGCTTCTTTTTACAGGGGGCTTGGGGCCAGCCCCAGCATTTT.